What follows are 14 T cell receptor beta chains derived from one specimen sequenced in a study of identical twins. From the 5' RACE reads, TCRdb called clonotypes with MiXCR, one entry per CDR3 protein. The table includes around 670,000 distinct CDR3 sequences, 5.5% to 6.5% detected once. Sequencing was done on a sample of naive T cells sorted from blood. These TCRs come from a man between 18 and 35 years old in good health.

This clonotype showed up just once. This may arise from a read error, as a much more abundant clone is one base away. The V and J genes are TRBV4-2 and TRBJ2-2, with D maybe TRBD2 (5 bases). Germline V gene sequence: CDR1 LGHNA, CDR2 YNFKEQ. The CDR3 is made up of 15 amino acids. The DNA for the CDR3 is TGTGCCAGCAGCCAAGATAGCTCGAACACCGGGGAGCTGTATTTT. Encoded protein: CASSQDSSNTGELYF.

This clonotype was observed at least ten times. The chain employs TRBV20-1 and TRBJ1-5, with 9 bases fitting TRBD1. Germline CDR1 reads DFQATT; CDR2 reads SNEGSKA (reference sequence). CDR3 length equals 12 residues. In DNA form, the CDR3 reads TGCAGCGCAACGGACAGGGGTCAGCCCCAGCATTTT. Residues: CSATDRGQPQHF.

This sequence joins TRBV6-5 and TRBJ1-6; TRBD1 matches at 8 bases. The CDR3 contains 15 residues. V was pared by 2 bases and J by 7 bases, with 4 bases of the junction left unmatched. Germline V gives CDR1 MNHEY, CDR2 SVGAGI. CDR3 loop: CASSYVGTGNSPLHF. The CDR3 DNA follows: TGTGCCAGCAGTTACGTAGGGACAGGCAATTCACCCCTCCACTTT.

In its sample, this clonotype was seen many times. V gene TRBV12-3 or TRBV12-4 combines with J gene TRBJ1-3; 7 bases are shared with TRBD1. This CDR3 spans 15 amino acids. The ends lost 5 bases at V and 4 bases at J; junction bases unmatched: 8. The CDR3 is CASSLRGTAGNTIYF. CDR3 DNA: TGTGCCAGCAGTCTTCGTGGGACAGCAGGAAACACCATATATTTT.

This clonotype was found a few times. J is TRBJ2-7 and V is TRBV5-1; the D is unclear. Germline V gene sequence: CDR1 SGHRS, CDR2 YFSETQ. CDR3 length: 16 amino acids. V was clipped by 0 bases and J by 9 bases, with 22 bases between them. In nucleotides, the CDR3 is TGCGCCAGCAGCTTGGTAGGTGACGGGCAAGCTTCCGGGCAGTACTTC. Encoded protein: CASSLVGDGQASGQYF.

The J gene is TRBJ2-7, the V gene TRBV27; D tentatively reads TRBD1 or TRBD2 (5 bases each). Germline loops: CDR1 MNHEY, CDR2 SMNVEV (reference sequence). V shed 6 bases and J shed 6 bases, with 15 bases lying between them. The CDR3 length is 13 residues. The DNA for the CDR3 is TGTGCCAGCAGCCACGAAGGGGCGGGCGAGCAGTACTTC. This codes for CASSHEGAGEQYF.

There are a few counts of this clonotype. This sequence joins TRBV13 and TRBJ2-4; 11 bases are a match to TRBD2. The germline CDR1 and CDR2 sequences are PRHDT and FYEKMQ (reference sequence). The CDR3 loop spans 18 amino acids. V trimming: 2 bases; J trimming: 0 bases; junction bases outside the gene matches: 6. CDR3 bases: TGTGCCAGCAGCTTATCGGGACTAGCGGATCTAGCCAAAAACATTCAGTACTTC. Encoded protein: CASSLSGLADLAKNIQYF.

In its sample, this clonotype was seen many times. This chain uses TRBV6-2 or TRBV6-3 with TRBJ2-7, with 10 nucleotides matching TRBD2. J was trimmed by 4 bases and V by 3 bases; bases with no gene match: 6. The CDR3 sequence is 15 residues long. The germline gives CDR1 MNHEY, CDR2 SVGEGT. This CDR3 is CASSYGQREGYEQYF. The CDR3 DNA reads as TGTGCCAGCAGTTATGGCCAGCGGGAGGGTTACGAGCAGTACTTC.

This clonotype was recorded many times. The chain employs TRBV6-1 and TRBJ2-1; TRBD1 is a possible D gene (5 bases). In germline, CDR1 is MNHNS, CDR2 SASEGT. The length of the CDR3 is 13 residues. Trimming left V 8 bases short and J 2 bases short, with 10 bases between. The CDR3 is CASGAKPYNEQFF. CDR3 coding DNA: TGTGCCAGCGGGGCCAAACCCTACAATGAGCAGTTCTTC.

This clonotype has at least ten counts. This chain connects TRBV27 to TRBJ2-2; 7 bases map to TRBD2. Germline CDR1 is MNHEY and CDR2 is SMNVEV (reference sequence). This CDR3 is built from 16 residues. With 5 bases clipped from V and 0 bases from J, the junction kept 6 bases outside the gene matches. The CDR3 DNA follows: TGTGCCAGCAGTCCTCGCGGGAGTCCGAACACCGGGGAGCTGTTTTTT. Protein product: CASSPRGSPNTGELFF.

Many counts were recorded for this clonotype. The DNA for the CDR3 is TGTGCCAGCAGCCCAAGGACGTACCAAGAGACCCAGTACTTC. It encodes CASSPRTYQETQYF. The chain uses TRBV6-2 or TRBV6-3 and TRBJ2-5; D is unresolved. The length of the CDR3 is 14 residues. Germline-derived CDR1 and CDR2 are MNHEY and SVGEGT. Trimming cost V 6 bases and J 0 bases, with 11 bases left between them.

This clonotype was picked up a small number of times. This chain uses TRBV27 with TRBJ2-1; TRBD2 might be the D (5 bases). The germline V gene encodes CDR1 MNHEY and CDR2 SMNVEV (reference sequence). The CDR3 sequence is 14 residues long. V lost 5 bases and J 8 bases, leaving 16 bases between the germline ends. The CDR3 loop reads CASSEGSSSDEQFF. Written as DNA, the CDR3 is TGTGCCAGCAGTGAGGGAAGTTCGAGCGATGAGCAGTTCTTC.

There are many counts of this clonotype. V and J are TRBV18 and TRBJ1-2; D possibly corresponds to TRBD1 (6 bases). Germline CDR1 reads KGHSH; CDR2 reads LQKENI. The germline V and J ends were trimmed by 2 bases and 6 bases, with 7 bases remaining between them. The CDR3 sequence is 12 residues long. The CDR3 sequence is CASSPNRDGYTF. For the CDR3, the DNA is TGTGCCAGCTCACCAAACAGGGATGGCTACACCTTC.

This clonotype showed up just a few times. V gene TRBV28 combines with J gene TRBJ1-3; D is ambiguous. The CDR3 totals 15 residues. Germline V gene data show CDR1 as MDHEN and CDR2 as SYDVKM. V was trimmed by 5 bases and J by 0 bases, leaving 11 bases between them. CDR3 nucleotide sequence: TGTGCCAGCAGTAGGGTGGCAGACTCTGGAAACACCATATATTTT. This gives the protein CASSRVADSGNTIYF.